This T cell receptor beta chain was captured in a study of shared clonotypes between healthy human individuals (dated by TCRdb to 2018 to 2021). General notes on the study: Two women and three men aged 18 to 49 years were included in the cohort. Libraries were prepared and TCR repertoires were sequenced by different laboratories using diverse techniques, in order to increase sequencing depth and limit assay-specific biases. Each donor's leukapheresis produced roughly between about 0.8 and 10 billion PBMCs. Per donor, three plates each were used for CD4 naive and CD4 memory, two for CD8 naive, and one for CD8 memory. To estimate repertoire size and how much clonotype sharing occurs between individuals, the study deeply sequenced the blood TCR repertoires of about 5 healthy adults. Summary of the overall study and its limitations: Even with the large sequencing depth, rarefaction of the sorted-subset datasets indicated that sequencing was incomplete. Across a handful of donors, 5% to 6% of naive CD4, roughly 3.3% of naive CD8, under 2.5% of memory CD4, and about 0.4% of memory CD8 clonotypes were shared. Larger estimated clonotype richness was generally found for naive subsets than for memory subsets. The small number of donors limited the genetic and exposure-history diversity represented. Sampling was limited to blood, and TCR repertoires in tissue likely differ from TCR repertoires in blood. Pairwise subsampling led to the expectation that sequencing depth would affect the degree of clonotype sharing among donors. Compared with non-shared clonotypes, the clonotypes found in all four sorted-subset donors had higher generation probabilities.

Using the deep immunoSEQ assay, TCR CDR3 regions were amplified from genomic DNA by multiplex PCR. Extracted genomic DNA from each cell subset was spread evenly across all wells of several immunoSEQ 96-well plates, with each plate serving as a replicate. Each replicate PCR for sorted subsets received about 210 ng genomic DNA, equal to some 32,000 T cell genomes. The purified libraries were quantified using a Qubit 3.0 fluorometer, sized with a Bioanalyzer 2100, and then quantified again using the KAPA Library Quantification kit. Each immunoSEQ 96-well plate was sequenced on its own single-read 150-cycle Illumina NextSeq 550 flow cell. In the original analysis: Because the immunoSEQ output held only junctional sequences and lacked quality scores, the filtering could not match the filtering applied to full-length reads. Sequences were annotated with PyIR, a Python wrapper for IgBLAST v1.9, using IMGT germline references to assign V/J genes and CDR3. Any read was removed if the V/J assignment was weak (E-value above 1e-6), the CDR3 was missing, or the read contained stop codons, out-of-frame junctions, or ambiguous translated residues. V3J clonotypes were defined as sequences sharing an identical inferred V gene, J gene, and CDR3 amino acid sequence. Percentage overlap between repertoires was computed as shared unique clonotypes divided by the size of the smaller repertoire. Repertoire richness was assessed with RTK rarefaction, the Chao1 estimator, and Recon v2.1 estimates of unobserved clonotypes. Generation probabilities were computed with OLGA for all TCRbeta clonotypes obtained by the gDNA method from four donors. Imported from immuneACCESS, the table was reduced by TCRdb to in-frame sequences with V and J called. These copies leave out some clones; in studies compared against another copy, an unresolved V gene accounts for under half, and the cause of the remainder is not known. V, J and clone size were drawn from that table, and D and trimming were deduced from the DNA. This sample gives 2 million or so clones in total; roughly 94% of them show up just once. Jointly, the top ten make up 0.1% to 0.15% of the sample.

The donors were healthy, HIV-negative adults with no recently reported acute infections or vaccinations. Every donor was a Caucasian adult residing in Nashville, Tennessee, USA. CD4+ T cells were enriched by magnetic negative selection, after which naive cells were positively selected on CD45RA and the negative fraction was taken as the memory subset. Blood was collected by leukapheresis, and PBMCs were isolated by Ficoll-Histopaque density gradient centrifugation and then cryopreserved in liquid nitrogen vapor phase. Analytical flow cytometry was used to check the purity and quantity of every magnetically sorted T cell population. From each sorted fraction, genomic DNA was isolated and quantified by UV absorbance on a Nanodrop 2000c. For this clone: It lacks a known antigen. No base qualities exist here, and no much larger clone lies one base off it.

The V and J ends are trimmed by 7 bases and 7 bases, leaving 10 bases between them. The germline V gene (reference sequence) yields MNHEY for CDR1 and SMNVEV for CDR2. The CDR3 runs 11 amino acids, cysteine and phenylalanine included. Just CDR3 DNA is preserved here, 33 bases in frame from base 1. Sequenced sample: naive CD4+ T cells sorted from blood. The cell subset or site label, as the study defines it: CD45RA+ positively selected. The chain is assembled from TRBV27 and TRBJ2-5; confidence is insufficient to name the D gene. This sequence was found in a man younger than 35 in good health. The DNA reads TGTGCCAGCAACCGACGGCTGACCCAGTACTTC. It specifies CASNRRLTQYF.